This T cell receptor (beta chain) emerged from a study of low-dose radiotherapy and immunotherapy resistance in tumors. PCR amplification of the TCRs was performed with Phusion for 20 to 25 PCR cycles, and it relied on a constant-region primer together with a V-primer adapter. Isolated mRNA was amplified by in vitro transcription. MiXCR was run by TCRdb on the reads, yielding one entry per CDR3 protein. The profile shows roughly 52,000 distinct CDR3 sequences, roughly 33% of them singletons. The time point denotes: after trial treatment. Treatment indicated: LDRT plus nivolumab, ipilimumab, low-dose cyclophosphamide and aspirin (RACIN trial). Administered to the donors were nivolumab, ipilimumab, aspirin, low-dose cyclophosphamide and low-dose radiotherapy. Germline CDR1 MDHEN, CDR2 SYDVKM. The CDR3 contains 17 residues. After removal of 4 bases from V and 3 bases from J, the junction contained 9 bases not matched to a gene.

This specimen was PBMCs, taken after low-dose radiotherapy plus immunotherapy. This chain uses TRBV28 with TRBJ1-5, with 10 bases identical to TRBD1. The sequence was obtained from a male donor with rectosigmoid adenocarcinoma. As DNA, the CDR3 is TGTGCCAGCAGTTCCCCTAGGACAGGGGGAAACAATCAGCCCCAGCATTTT. Residues: CASSSPRTGGNNQPQHF. Using reference TRBV28 and TRBJ1-5 for the parts outside the CDR3, the full variable domain is DVKVTQSSRYLVKRTGEKVFLECVQDMDHENMFWYRQDPGLGLRLIYFSYDVKMKEKGDIPEGYSVSREKKERFSLILESASTNQTSMYLCASSSPRTGGNNQPQHFGDGTRLSIL.